This T cell receptor (beta chain) emerged from a study of blood T cell repertoires in COVID-19. The overall study: COVID-19 samples from acute and convalescent phases originated in the United States, Italy and Spain. In each case, the material was cDNA or gDNA derived from T cells, B-cell-depleted T cells, or PBMCs.

Concerning this clone: Sequence at one end of the junction differs from germline and may be a read error.

Original processing methods: Amplification from reference gene primers served as the basis for estimated nucleated cell counts. Here immunoSEQ multiplex PCR was the method, and the copy in TCRdb shows in-frame clones only, minus some. V and J calls and clone size are those listed in that table; D and trimming were worked out from the DNA. Among more than 200,000 clones listed, roughly nine tenths were seen once. Residents of over 20 US areas, aged roughly 18 to 89 years, made up the participants. This CDR3 spans 14 amino acids. Germline values: CDR1 LGHDT, CDR2 YNNKEL (reference sequence). The clonotype originates from a woman aged 25 to 45 with acute COVID-19. The V and J genes are TRBV3-1 (or the pseudogene TRBV3-2) and TRBJ2-7, with D tentatively TRBD1 (7 bases). Material for sequencing was PBMCs or T cells enriched from blood (not recorded which). CDR3 in amino acids: CARSQGVGGYEQYF. Here the CDR3 DNA reads TGTGCCCGCAGCCAGGGGGTGGGGGGCTACGAGCAGTACTTC.